The sequence of this TCR beta chain was determined in a study of blood T cell repertoires in COVID-19. The method was immunoSEQ multiplex PCR; TCRdb's version includes in-frame clones alone and lacks a portion of them. The table records 200,000 to 300,000 clones, 88% of them present only once. Enrolled through a virtual design, the participants were between roughly 18 and 100 years of age and came from 24 US areas. Clinical histories supplied by participants themselves formed the basis of cohort assignment. The sample was PBMCs or T cells enriched from blood (not recorded which). This TCR derives from a woman in her forties with acute COVID-19.

CDR3 region: CASSKEDRGNSPLHF. CDR3 DNA sequence: TGTGCCAGCAGCAAAGAGGACCGGGGGAATTCACCCCTCCACTTT. V and J are TRBV21-1 and TRBJ1-6. TRBV21-1 has pseudogene status. This CDR3 contains 15 residues.